This entry concerns a single T cell receptor (beta chain). The data belong to a study of blood T cell repertoires in COVID-19. Turning to the study itself: Samples of COVID-19 (acute and convalescent) were obtained from the United States, Italy and Spain. T cells, B-cell-depleted T cells, or PBMCs supplied cDNA or gDNA.

The germline CDR1 and CDR2 sequences are DFQATT and SNEGSKA (reference sequence). The CDR3 totals 11 residues. Trimming stripped 4 bases from V and 7 bases from J, with 10 bases between. In the original analysis: Counts of nucleated cells, estimated from reference gene primer amplification, were obtained. Sequenced by immunoSEQ multiplex PCR; TCRdb stores in-frame clones only, minus some. That table is the source of V, J and clone size, and D and trimming were worked out from the DNA. Of about 150,000 clones in the sample, under 80% were seen once. This receptor was taken from a man between 60 and 75 years old with acute or convalescent COVID-19. This chain connects TRBV20-1 to TRBJ1-2, with D tentatively TRBD1 (6 bases). Source material: peripheral blood. The chain's CDR3 is CSAKTGSGYTF. The CDR3 coding sequence is TGCAGTGCTAAGACAGGCTCTGGCTACACCTTC.